This T cell receptor (beta chain) was identified in a study of blood T cell repertoires in COVID-19. Study-level background: Sites across the United States, Italy and Spain contributed samples from acute and convalescent COVID-19.

The CDR3 has 15 residues. Germline loops: CDR1 SGDLS, CDR2 YYNGEE. V lost 3 bases to trimming and J lost 5 bases; unmatched junction nucleotides: 7. Seattle's enrolled individuals joined amid active infection and were then monitored longitudinally. Assay used: immunoSEQ multiplex PCR; TCRdb lists only in-frame clones, some missing. The profile shows under 250,000 clones, around 90% of them singletons. Specimen: peripheral blood. The receptor was isolated from a man in his thirties or forties with COVID-19, enrolled during active disease. The J gene is TRBJ1-4, the V gene TRBV9; TRBD1 matches at 7 bases. CDR3 protein: CASSGTGAPNEKLFF. For the CDR3, the DNA is TGTGCCAGCAGCGGAACAGGGGCCCCAAATGAAAAACTGTTTTTT.